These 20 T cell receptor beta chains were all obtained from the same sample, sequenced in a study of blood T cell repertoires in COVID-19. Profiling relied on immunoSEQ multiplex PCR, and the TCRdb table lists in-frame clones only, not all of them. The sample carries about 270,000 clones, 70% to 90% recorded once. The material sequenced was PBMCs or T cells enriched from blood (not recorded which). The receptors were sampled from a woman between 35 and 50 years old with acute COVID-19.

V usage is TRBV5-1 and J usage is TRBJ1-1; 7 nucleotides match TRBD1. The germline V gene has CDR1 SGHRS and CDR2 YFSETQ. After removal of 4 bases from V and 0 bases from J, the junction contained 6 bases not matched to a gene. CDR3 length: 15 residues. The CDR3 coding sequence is TGCGCCAGCAGCCCGTCGACAGGGCTGAACACTGAAGCTTTCTTT. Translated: CASSPSTGLNTEAFF.

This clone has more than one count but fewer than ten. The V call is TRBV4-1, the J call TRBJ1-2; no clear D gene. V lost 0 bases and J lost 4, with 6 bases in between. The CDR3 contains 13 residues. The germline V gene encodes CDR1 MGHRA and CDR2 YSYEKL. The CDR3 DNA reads TGCGCCAGCAGCCAAGAGGGCCGCTATGGCTACACCTTC. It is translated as CASSQEGRYGYTF.

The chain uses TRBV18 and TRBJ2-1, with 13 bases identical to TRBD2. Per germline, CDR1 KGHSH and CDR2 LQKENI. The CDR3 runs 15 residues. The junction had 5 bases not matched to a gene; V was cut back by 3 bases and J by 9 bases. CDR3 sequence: CASSPGTSGIREQFF. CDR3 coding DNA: TGTGCCAGCTCACCCGGGACTAGCGGGATACGTGAGCAGTTCTTC.

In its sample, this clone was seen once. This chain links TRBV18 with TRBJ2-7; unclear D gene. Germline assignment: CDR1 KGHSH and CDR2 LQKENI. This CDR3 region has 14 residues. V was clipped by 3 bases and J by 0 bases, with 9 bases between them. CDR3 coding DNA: TGTGCCAGCTCACCCGCTAGGAGCTCCTACGAGCAGTACGTC. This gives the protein CASSPARSSYEQYV.

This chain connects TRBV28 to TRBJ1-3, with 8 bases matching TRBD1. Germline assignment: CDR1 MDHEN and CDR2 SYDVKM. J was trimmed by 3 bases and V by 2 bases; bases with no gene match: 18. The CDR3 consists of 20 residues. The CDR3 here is CASSLIGQGIPLGLGNTIYF. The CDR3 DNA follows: TGTGCCAGCAGTTTAATAGGACAGGGTATCCCCCTGGGCCTTGGAAACACCATATATTTT.

DNA for the CDR3: TGTGCCACCAGCAGGGATTGGACTACTTATCAAGAGACCCAGTACTTC. This gives the protein CATSRDWTTYQETQYF. The gene calls are TRBV15 and TRBJ2-5; D might be TRBD2 (6 bases). The germline V gene encodes CDR1 LNHNV and CDR2 YYDKDF (reference sequence). The ends were cut back, 3 bases at V and 2 bases at J, with 16 bases in the middle. The CDR3 extends over 16 amino acids. The complete variable domain, with remaining parts taken from reference TRBV15 and TRBJ2-5, reads DAMVIQNPRYQVTQFGKPVTLSCSQTLNHNVMYWYQQKSSQAPKLLFHYYDKDFNNEADTPDNFQSRRPNTSFCFLDIRSPGLGDTAMYLCATSRDWTTYQETQYFGPGTRLLVL.

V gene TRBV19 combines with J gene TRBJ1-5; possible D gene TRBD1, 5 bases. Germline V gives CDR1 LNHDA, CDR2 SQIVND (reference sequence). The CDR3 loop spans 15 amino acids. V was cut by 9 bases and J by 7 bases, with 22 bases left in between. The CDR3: CASGGTSVRSQPQHF. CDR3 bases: TGTGCCAGCGGAGGGACTTCGGTTAGGTCCCAGCCCCAGCATTTT.

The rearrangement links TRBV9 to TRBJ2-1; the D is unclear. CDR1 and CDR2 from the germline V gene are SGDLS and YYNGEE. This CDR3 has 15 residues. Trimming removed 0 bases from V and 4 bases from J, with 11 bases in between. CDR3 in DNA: TGTGCCAGCAGCGTAGGGCGGCGGCGATACAATGAGCAGTTCTTC. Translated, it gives CASSVGRRRYNEQFF.

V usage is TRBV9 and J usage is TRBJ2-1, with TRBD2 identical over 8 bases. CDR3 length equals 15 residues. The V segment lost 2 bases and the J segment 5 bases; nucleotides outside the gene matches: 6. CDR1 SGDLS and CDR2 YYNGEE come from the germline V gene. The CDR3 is CASSVGGSGNNEQFF. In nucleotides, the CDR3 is TGTGCCAGCAGCGTTGGTGGTAGCGGGAACAATGAGCAGTTCTTC.

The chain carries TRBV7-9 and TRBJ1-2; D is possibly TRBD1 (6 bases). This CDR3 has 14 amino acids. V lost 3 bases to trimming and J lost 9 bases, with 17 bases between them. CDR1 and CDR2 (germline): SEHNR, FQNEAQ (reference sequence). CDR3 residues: CASSLIQGESRYTF. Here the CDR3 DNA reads TGTGCCAGCAGCTTGATACAGGGCGAATCTCGCTACACCTTC.

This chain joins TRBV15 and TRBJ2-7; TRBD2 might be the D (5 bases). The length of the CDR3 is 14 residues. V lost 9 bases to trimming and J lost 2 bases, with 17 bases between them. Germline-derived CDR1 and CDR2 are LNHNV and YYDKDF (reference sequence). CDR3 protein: CATSDMRRPYEQYV. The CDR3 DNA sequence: TGTGCCACGAGCGACATGCGGAGGCCCTACGAGCAGTACGTC.

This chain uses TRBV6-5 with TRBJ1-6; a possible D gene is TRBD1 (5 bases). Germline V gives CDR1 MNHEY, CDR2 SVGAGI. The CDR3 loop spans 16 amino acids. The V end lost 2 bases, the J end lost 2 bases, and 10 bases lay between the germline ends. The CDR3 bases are TGTGCCAGCAGTTACGACAGCAGTCCCTATAATTCACCCCTCCACTTT. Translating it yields CASSYDSSPYNSPLHF.

In DNA, the CDR3 is TGCAGCGTTGTACAGGGGGGAACGAACACCGGGGAGCTGTTTTTT. It translates to CSVVQGGTNTGELFF. The V and J genes are TRBV29-1 and TRBJ2-2; 8 nucleotides agree with TRBD1. V was pared by 4 bases and J by 0 bases, with 4 bases of the junction left unmatched. Germline V gene data show CDR1 as SQVTM and CDR2 as ANQGSEA. The CDR3 consists of 15 residues.

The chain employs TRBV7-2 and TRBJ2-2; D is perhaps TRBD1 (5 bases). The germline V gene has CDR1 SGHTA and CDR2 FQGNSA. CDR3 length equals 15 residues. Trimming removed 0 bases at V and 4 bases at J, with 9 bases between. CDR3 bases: TGTGCCAGCAGCTTAGCCCAGGGCGGCACCGGGGAGCTGTTTTTT. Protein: CASSLAQGGTGELFF. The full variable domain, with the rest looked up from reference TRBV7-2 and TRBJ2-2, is GAGVSQSPSNKVTEKGKDVELRCDPISGHTALYWYRQSLGQGLEFLIYFQGNSAPDKSGLPSDRFSAERTGGSVSTLTIQRTQQEDSAVYLCASSLAQGGTGELFFGEGSRLTVL.

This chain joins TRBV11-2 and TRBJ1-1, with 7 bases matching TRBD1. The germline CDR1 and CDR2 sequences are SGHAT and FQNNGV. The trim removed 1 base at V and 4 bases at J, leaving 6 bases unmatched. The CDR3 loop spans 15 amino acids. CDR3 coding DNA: TGTGCCAGCAGCTTAGTCCCAGGGGGGCGCACTGAAGCTTTCTTT. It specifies CASSLVPGGRTEAFF.

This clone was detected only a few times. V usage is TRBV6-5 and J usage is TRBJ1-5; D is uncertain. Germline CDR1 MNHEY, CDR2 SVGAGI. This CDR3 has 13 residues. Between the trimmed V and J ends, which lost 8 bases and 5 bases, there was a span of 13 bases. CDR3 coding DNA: TGTGCCAGCTCCTCACTCGTAGATCAGCCCCAGCATTTT. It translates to CASSSLVDQPQHF.

DNA of the CDR3: TGTGCCAGCAGCCCCGCTTCGACTGCCTCAAACACTGAAGCTTTCTTT. This translates into CASSPASTASNTEAFF. This chain links TRBV7-6 with TRBJ1-1; no reliable D call. Germline CDR1 is SGHVS and CDR2 is FNYEAQ. This CDR3 spans 16 amino acids. V dropped 5 bases and J dropped 2 bases, with 18 bases sitting between them.

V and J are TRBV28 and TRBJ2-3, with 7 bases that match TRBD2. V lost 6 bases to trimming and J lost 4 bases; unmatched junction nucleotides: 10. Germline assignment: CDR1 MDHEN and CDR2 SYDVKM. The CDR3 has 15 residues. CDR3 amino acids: CASRRSGKRADTQYF. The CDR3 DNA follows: TGTGCCAGCAGAAGGAGCGGGAAACGGGCAGATACGCAGTATTTT.

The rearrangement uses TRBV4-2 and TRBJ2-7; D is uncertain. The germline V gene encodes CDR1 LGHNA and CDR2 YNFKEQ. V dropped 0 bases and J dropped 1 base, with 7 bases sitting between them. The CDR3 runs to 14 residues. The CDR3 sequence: CASSQDAISYEQYF. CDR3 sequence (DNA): TGTGCCAGCAGCCAAGATGCTATTTCCTACGAGCAGTACTTC.

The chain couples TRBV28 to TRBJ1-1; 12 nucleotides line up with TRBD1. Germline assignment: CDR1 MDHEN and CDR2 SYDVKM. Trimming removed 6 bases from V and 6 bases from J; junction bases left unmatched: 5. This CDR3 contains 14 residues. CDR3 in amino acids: CASSGTGGFSEAFF. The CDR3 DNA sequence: TGTGCCAGCAGCGGGACAGGGGGCTTTTCTGAAGCTTTCTTT.